This TCR beta chain was identified during a study of regulatory T cells in long-lasting Graves disease. This clonotype was counted at least ten times. Its cognate antigen is unknown. iRepertoire HTBI primers and Arm-PCR of CDR3 regions built TCR beta libraries. One entry per CDR3 protein, called by TCRdb with MiXCR from the multiplex PCR reads. The sample has 200,000 to 250,000 distinct CDR3 sequences, less than 20% seen once. CDR1 is SQVTM and CDR2 is ANQGSEA in the germline V gene. CDR3 length equals 11 residues. Trimming pared 5 bases from V and 6 bases from J, leaving 10 bases between. Study findings and constraints: It was in persistent disease that TRBV28, TRBJ1-2 and TRBJ2-5 were favored.

As for time point: newly diagnosed GD, antithyroid drugs for less than 3 months. The TCR library used RNA extracted from PBMCs. The data were also submitted as part of a second study, on T cells in Graves' hyperthyroidism and ophthalmopathy. This second report adds: Patients showing uncontrolled infection, other autoimmune disease, pregnancy or lactation were ineligible. Most clonotypes that expanded in the thyroid above 0.001 also showed up in blood. Ophthalmopathy could be told apart from stable hyperthyroidism with a 13 V-J model.

This rearrangement joins TRBV29-1 to TRBJ1-2, with D perhaps TRBD1 (6 bases). The receptor was derived from a woman between 25 and 40 years old with Graves disease. Specimen: peripheral blood mononuclear cells (PBMCs), collected at new diagnosis, from a patient treated with antithyroid drugs. In DNA form, the CDR3 reads TGCAGCGTTCGGGGGGCGGATGGCTACACCTTC. Translating gives CSVRGADGYTF.